The present entry profiles one T cell receptor beta chain with its context. Its antigen is currently unknown. Libraries were prepared by immunoSEQ multiplex PCR; TCRdb keeps only in-frame clonotypes and omits some of them. The sample contains some 2,000,000 clones, approximately 95% of which appear only once. Germline values: CDR1 ENHRY, CDR2 SYGVKD. With V trimmed by 4 bases and J by 5 bases, 7 bases remained unmatched. The CDR3 spans 14 residues. The data belong to a study of shared clonotypes between healthy human individuals. Findings and caveats of the study: Among the subsets, naive ones generally showed larger estimated richness than memory ones. Naive CD4 clonotypes were shared across a few donors at 4.5% to 6.5%.

The receptor was derived from a man aged 18 to 30 in good health. The sequenced material came from naive CD4+ T cells sorted from blood. Subset here: CD45RA+ positively selected. This sequence joins TRBV10-3 and TRBJ2-7, with 8 bases fitting TRBD2. CDR3 in amino acids: CAISGTSGGDEQYF. The CDR3 region has the DNA TGTGCCATCAGTGGAACTAGCGGAGGGGACGAGCAGTACTTC.